This TCR beta chain was recorded in a study of identical twins. Notes on the study in general: High-abundance cord blood beta clonotypes had fewer insertions; memory repertoires showed none. In beta out-of-frame sequences, the excess sharing between twins was weaker.

TCRdb redid the calling of the 5' RACE reads with MiXCR, one entry per CDR3 protein. The table records some 630,000 distinct CDR3 sequences, roughly 7.2% of them present only once. This clonotype has only a few counts. Its antigen is still unknown. This CDR3 region has 14 residues. Trimming took 3 bases from V and 7 from J, leaving 13 bases between them. The sample was also linked to a second study, of yellow fever vaccine responses in identical twins.

Sequences were obtained from PBMCs. The chain combines TRBV12-3 or TRBV12-4 with TRBJ2-1; D may match TRBD1 or TRBD2 (6 bases each). The source of this sequence is a woman aged 18-29 years in good health. The CDR3 region is CASSLPGAANEQFF. Written as DNA, the CDR3 is TGTGCCAGCAGTTTGCCGGGGGCCGCTAATGAGCAGTTCTTC.